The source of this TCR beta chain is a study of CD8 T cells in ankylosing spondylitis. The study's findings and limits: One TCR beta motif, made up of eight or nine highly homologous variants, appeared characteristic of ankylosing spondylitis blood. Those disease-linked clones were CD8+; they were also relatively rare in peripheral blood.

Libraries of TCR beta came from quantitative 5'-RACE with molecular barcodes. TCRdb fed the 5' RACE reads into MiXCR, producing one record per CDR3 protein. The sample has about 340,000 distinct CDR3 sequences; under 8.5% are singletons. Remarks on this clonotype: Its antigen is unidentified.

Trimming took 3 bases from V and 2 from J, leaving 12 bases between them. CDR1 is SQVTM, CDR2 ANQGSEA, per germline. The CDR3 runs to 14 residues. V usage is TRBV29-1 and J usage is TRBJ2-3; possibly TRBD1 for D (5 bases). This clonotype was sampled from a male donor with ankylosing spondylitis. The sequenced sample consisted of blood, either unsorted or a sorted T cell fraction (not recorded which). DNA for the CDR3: TGCAGCGTTGAGGACACGAAACACACAGATACGCAGTATTTT. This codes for CSVEDTKHTDTQYF.